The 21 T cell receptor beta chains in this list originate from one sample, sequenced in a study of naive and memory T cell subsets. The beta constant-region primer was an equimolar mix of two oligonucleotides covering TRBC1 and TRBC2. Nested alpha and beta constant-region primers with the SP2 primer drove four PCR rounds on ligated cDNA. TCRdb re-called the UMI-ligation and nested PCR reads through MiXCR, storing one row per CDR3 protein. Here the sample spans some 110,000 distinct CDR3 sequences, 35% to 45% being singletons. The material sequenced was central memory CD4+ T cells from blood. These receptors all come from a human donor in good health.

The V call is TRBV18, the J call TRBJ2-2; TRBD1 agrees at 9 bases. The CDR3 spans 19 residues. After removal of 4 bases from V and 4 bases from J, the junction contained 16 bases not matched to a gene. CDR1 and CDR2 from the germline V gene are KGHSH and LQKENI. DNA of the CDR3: TGTGCCAGCTCACTGACAGGGGGATTCAGCGGATCAATCACCGGGGAGCTGTTTTTT. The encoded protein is CASSLTGGFSGSITGELFF.

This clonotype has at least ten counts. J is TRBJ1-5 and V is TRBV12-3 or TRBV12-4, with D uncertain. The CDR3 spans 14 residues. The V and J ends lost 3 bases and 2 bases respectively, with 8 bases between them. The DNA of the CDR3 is TGTGCCAGCAGTTTGAGGACGGGCAATCAGCCCCAGCATTTT. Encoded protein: CASSLRTGNQPQHF.

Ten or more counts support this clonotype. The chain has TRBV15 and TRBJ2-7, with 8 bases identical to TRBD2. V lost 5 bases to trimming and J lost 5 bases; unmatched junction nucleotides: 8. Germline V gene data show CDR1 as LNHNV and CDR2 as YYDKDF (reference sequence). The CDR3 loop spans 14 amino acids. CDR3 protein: CATSGAGTSDEQYF. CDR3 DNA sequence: TGTGCCACCAGCGGCGCCGGGACTAGTGACGAGCAGTACTTC.

The CDR3 sequence: CASSQERRNTEAFF. CDR3 DNA sequence: TGCGCCAGCAGCCAAGAGAGGAGAAACACTGAAGCTTTCTTT. V gene TRBV4-1 combines with J gene TRBJ1-1; no reliable D call. This CDR3 is 14 amino acids long. Germline V gene data show CDR1 as MGHRA and CDR2 as YSYEKL. V was shortened by 0 bases and J by 2 bases, with 7 bases between the two germline ends.

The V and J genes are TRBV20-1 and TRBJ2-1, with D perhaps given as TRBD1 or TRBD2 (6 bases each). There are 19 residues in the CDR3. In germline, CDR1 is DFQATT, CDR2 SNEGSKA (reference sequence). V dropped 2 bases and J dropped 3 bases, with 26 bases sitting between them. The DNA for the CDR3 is TGCAGTGCTAGATTGACGGGTCCGGGACTCCACAGGGACTACAATGAGCAGTTCTTC. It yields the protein CSARLTGPGLHRDYNEQFF.

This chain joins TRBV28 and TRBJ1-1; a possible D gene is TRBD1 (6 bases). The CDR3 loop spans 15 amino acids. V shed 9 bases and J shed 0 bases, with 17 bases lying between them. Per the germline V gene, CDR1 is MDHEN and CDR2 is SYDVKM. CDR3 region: CARPSPQGMNTEAFF. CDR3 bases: TGTGCCAGACCCTCTCCACAGGGAATGAACACTGAAGCTTTCTTT.

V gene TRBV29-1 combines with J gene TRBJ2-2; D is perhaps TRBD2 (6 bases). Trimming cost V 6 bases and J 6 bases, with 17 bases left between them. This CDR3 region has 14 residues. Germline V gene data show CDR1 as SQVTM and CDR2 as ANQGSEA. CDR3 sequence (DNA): TGCAGCGTCCCCAAGGGCGGGAAGGCCGGGGAGCTGTTTTTT. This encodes CSVPKGGKAGELFF.

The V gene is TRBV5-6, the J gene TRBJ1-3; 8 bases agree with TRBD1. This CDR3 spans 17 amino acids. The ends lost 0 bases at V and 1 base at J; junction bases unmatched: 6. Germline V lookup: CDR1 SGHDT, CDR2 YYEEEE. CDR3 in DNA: TGTGCCAGCAGCTTGGGGCCAGGGGGCGCTTCTGGAAACACCATATATTTT. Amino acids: CASSLGPGGASGNTIYF.

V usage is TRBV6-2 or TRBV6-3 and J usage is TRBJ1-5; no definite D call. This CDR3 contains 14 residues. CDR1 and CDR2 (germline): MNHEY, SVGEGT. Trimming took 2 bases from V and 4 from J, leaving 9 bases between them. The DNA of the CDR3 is TGTGCCAGCAGTTACGGCGCAAATAATCAGCCCCAGCATTTT. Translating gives CASSYGANNQPQHF.

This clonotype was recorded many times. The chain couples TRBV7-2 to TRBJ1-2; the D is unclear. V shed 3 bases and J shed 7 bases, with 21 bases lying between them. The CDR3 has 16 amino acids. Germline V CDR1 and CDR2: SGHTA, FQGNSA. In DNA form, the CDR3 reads TGTGCCAGCAGCTTGGCGGCTTGGGCCACCACGGGTGGCTACACCTTC. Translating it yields CASSLAAWATTGGYTF.

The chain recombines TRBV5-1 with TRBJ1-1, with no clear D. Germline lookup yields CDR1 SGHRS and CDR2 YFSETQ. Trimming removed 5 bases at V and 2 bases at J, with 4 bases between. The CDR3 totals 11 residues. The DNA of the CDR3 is TGCGCCAGCAGTCATAACACTGAAGCTTTCTTT. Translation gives CASSHNTEAFF.

CDR3 loop: CASNSGRAGGYTF. The CDR3 nucleotides read TGTGCCAGCAATTCAGGGAGGGCCGGTGGCTACACCTTC. V and J are TRBV6-6 and TRBJ1-2; D is possibly TRBD1 (5 bases). From germline, CDR1 is MNHNY and CDR2 SVGAGI (reference sequence). V was trimmed by 7 bases and J by 7 bases, leaving 16 bases between them. The CDR3 runs to 13 residues.

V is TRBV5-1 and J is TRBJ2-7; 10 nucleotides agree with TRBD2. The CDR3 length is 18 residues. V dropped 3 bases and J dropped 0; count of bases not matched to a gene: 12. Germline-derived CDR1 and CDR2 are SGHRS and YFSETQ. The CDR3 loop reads CASSWTGLATKFSYEQYF. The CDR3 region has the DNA TGCGCCAGCAGCTGGACGGGACTAGCGACTAAATTCTCCTACGAGCAGTACTTC.

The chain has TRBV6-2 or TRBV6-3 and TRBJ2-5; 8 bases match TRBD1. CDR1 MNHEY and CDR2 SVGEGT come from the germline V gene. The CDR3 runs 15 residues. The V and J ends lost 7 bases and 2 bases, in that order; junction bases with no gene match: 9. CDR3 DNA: TGTGCCAGCATAAAGGGACAGGCCTTTCAAGAGACCCAGTACTTC. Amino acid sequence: CASIKGQAFQETQYF.

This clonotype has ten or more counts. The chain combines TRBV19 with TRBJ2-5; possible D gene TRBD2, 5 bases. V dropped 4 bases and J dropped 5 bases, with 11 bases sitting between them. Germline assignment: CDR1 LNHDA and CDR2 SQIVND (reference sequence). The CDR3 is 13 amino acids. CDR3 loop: CASSREGSETQYF. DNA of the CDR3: TGTGCCAGTAGTAGGGAAGGGAGCGAGACCCAGTACTTC.

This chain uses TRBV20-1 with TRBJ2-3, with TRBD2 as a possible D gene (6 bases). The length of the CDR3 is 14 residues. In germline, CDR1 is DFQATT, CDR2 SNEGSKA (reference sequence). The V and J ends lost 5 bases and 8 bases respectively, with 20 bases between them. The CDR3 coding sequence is TGCAGTGCTGGGGACTTCTTGGCCCGAAGTACGCAGTATTTT. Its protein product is CSAGDFLARSTQYF.

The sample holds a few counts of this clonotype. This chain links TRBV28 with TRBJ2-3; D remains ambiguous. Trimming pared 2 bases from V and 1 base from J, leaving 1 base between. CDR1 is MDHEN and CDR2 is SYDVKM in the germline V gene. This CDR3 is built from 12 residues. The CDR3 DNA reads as TGTGCCAGCAGTTTACGCACAGATACGCAGTATTTT. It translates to CASSLRTDTQYF.

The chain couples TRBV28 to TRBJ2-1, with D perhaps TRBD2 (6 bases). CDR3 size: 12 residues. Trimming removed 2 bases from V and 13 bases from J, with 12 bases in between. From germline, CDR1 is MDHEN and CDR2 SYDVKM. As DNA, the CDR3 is TGTGCCAGCAGTTTAAGGAAGACTAGACAGTTCTTC. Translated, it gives CASSLRKTRQFF.

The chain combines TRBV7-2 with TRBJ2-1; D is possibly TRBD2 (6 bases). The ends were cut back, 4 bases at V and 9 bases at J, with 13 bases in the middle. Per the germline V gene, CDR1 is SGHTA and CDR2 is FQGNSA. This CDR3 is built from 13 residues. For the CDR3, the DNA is TGTGCCAGCAGCTACGGGACTCCTCCTGAGCAGTTCTTC. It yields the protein CASSYGTPPEQFF.

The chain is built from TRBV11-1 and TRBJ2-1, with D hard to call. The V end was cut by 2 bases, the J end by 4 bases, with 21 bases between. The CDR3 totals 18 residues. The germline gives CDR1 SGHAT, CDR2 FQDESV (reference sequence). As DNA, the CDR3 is TGTGCCAGCAGCTTAAGGTCCGGTGGAAGACCTCGTTACAATGAGCAGTTCTTC. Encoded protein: CASSLRSGGRPRYNEQFF.

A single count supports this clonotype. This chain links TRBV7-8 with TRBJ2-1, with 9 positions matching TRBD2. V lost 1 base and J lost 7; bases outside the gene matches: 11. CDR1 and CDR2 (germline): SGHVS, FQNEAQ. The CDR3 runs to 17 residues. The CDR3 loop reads CASSLGASGKIQNEQFF. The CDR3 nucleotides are TGTGCCAGCAGCTTAGGTGCTAGCGGGAAGATACAGAATGAGCAGTTCTTC. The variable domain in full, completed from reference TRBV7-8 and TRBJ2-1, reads GAGVSQSPRYKVAKRGQDVALRCDPISGHVSLFWYQQALGQGPEFLTYFQNEAQLDKSGLPSDRFFAERPEGSVSTLKIQRTQQEDSAVYLCASSLGASGKIQNEQFFGPGTRLTVL.